The following is a TCR beta chain sequence with its context. The record originates from a study of blood T cell repertoires in COVID-19. In germline, CDR1 is SGHDN, CDR2 FVKESK. This CDR3 region has 15 residues. V lost 4 bases and J 2 bases, leaving 14 bases between the germline ends. Sequencing used immunoSEQ multiplex PCR; TCRdb keeps in-frame clones, though not all of them. The sample has under 300,000 clones, around 84% seen once; the top ten hold around 16%. The sample consisted of PBMCs or T cells enriched from blood (not recorded which). V usage is TRBV14 and J usage is TRBJ1-2, with D possibly TRBD1 on 5 matching bases. This TCR came from a man aged 18 to 29 who had recovered from COVID-19. The CDR3 is CASSLLLGANYGYTF. As DNA, the CDR3 is TGTGCCAGCAGCCTGCTGTTAGGGGCCAACTATGGCTACACCTTC.